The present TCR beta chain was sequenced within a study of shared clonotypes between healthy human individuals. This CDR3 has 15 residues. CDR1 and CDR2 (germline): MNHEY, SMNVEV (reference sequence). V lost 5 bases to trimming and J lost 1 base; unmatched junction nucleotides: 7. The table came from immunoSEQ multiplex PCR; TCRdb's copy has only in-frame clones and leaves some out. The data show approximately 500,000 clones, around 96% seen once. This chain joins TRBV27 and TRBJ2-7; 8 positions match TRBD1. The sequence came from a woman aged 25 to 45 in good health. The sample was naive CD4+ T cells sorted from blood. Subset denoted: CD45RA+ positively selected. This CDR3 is CASSKGQVTSYEQYF. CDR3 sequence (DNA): TGTGCCAGCAGTAAGGGACAGGTTACTTCCTACGAGCAGTACTTC.